One sample yielded the 3 T cell receptor beta chains listed below, sequenced in a study of cytomegalovirus exposure and HLA in healthy donors. In the PCR, 60 Vbeta and 13 Jbeta primers were used. Assay: immunoSEQ multiplex PCR; the TCRdb copy retains only in-frame clones and omits some. Of 170,000 or so clones in the sample, around 80% were seen once. The specimen sequenced was PBMCs. The receptor source for this set is a woman between 25 and 40 years old in good health and CMV-seropositive.

The chain carries TRBV7-2 and TRBJ2-7, with 7 bases that match TRBD1. The CDR3 loop spans 13 amino acids. J lost 3 bases, V lost 5 bases, and 4 bases had no gene match. Germline CDR1 SGHTA, CDR2 FQGNSA. The CDR3 nucleotides read TGTGCCAGCAGCACCCGACAGGGCTACGAGCAGTACTTC. The encoded protein is CASSTRQGYEQYF.

The J gene is TRBJ2-3, the V gene TRBV9; 7 positions match TRBD2. The V gene's germline CDR1 is SGDLS and CDR2 YYNGEE. Trimming removed 4 bases from V and 4 bases from J; junction bases left unmatched: 6. The CDR3 sequence is 14 residues long. The CDR3 DNA reads TGTGCCAGCAGCCCAGGACTAGAGGCAGATACGCAGTATTTT. Its protein product is CASSPGLEADTQYF.

This sequence joins TRBV5-1 and TRBJ2-2, with 10 bases lining up with TRBD2. Germline trimming cut 3 bases from V and 1 base from J; bases unmatched to any gene: 6. Germline V CDR1 and CDR2: SGHRS, YFSETQ. The CDR3 is 17 amino acids. The CDR3 DNA reads as TGCGCCAGCAGCTCAACAAGACTAGCGGGGAACACCGGGGAGCTGTTTTTT. As protein: CASSSTRLAGNTGELFF. Drawing the rest from reference TRBV5-1 and TRBJ2-2, the complete variable domain is KAGVTQTPRYLIKTRGQQVTLSCSPISGHRSVSWYQQTPGQGLQFLFEYFSETQRNKGNFPGRFSGRQFSNSRSEMNVSTLELGDSALYLCASSSTRLAGNTGELFFGEGSRLTVL.